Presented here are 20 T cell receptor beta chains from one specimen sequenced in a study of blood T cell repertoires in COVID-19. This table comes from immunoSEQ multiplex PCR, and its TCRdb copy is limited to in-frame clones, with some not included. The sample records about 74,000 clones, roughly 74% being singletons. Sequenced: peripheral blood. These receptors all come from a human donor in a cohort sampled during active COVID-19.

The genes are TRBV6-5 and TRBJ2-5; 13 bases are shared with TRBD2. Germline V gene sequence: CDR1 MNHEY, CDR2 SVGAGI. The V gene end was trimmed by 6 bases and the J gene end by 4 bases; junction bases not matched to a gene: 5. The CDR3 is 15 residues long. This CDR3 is CASRRLAGGGETQYF. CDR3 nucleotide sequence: TGTGCCAGCAGGAGACTAGCGGGAGGTGGAGAGACCCAGTACTTC.

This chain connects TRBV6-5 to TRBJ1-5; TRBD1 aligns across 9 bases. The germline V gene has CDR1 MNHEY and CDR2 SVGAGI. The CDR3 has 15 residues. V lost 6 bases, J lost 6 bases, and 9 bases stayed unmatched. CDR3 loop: CASRGTGTTGQPQHF. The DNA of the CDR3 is TGTGCCAGCAGGGGGACAGGGACAACGGGTCAGCCCCAGCATTTT.

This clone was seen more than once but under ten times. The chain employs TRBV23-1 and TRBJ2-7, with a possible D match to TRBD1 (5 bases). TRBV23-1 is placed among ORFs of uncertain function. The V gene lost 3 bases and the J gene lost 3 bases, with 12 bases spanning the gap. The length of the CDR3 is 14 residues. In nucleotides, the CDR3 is TGCGCCAGCAGTCATTTTGGGGCTTACTACGAGCAGTACTTC. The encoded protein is CASSHFGAYYEQYF.

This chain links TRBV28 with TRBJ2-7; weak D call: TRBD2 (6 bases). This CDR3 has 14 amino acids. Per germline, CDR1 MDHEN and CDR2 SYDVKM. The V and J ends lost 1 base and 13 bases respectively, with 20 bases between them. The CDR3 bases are TGTGCCAGCAGTTTATTCGATACGGGGACCGCGGGATACTTC. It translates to CASSLFDTGTAGYF.

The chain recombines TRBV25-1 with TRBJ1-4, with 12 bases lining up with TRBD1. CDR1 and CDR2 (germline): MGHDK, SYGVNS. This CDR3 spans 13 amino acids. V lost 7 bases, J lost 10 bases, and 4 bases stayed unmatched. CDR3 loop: CASTGTGGLKLFF. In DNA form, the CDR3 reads TGTGCCAGCACCGGGACAGGGGGCTTAAAACTGTTTTTT. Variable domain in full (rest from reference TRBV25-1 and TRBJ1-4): EADIYQTPRYLVIGTGKKITLECSQTMGHDKMYWYQQDPGMELHLIHYSYGVNSTEKGDLSSESTVSRIRTEHFPLTLESARPSHTSQYLCASTGTGGLKLFFGSGTQLSVL.

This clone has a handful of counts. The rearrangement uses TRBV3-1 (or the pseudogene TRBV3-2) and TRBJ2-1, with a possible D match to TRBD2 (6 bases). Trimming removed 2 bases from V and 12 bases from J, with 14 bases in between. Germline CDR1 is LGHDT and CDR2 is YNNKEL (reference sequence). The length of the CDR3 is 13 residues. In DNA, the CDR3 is TGTGCCAGCAGCCAAACCCGGGACTCCATGCAGTTCTTC. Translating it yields CASSQTRDSMQFF.

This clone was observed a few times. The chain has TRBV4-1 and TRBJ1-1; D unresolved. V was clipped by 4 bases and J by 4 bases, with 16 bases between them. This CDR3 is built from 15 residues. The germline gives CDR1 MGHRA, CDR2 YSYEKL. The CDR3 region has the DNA TGCGCCAGCAGCCGGATGGGAGGGAAGAGCACTGAAGCTTTCTTT. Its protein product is CASSRMGGKSTEAFF.

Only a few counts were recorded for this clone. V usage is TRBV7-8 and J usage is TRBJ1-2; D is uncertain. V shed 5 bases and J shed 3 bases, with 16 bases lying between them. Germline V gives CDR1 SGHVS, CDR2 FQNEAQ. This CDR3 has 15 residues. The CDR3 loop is CASSPRREPDYGYTF. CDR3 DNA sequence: TGTGCCAGCAGCCCTCGTCGGGAGCCCGACTATGGCTACACCTTC.

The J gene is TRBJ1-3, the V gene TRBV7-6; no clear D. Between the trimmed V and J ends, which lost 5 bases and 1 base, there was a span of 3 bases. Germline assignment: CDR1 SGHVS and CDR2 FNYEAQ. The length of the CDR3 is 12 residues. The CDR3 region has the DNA TGTGCCAGCAGCCAGTCTGGAAACACCATATATTTT. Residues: CASSQSGNTIYF.

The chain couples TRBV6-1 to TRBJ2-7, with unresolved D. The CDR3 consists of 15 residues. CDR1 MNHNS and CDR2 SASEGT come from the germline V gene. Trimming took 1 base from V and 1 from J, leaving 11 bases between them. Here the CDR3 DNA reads TGTGCCAGCAGTGAAGAGCAAACGAAATCCTACGAGCAGTACTTC. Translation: CASSEEQTKSYEQYF.

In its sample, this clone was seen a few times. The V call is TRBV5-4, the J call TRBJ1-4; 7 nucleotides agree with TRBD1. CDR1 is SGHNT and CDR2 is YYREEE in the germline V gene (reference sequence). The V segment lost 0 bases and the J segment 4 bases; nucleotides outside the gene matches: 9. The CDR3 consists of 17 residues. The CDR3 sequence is CASSLGVPGQINEKLFF. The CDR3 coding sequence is TGTGCCAGCAGCTTGGGGGTCCCGGGACAGATTAATGAAAAACTGTTTTTT.

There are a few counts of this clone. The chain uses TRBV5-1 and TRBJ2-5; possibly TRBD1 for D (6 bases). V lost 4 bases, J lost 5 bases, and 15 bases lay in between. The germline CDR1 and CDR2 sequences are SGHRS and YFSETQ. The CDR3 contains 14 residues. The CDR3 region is CASSQQGSKETQYF. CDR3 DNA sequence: TGCGCCAGCAGCCAACAGGGTAGTAAGGAGACCCAGTACTTC.

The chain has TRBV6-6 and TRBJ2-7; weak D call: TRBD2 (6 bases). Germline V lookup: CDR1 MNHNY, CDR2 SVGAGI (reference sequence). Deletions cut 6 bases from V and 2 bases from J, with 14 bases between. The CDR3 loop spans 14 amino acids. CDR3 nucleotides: TGTGCCAGCAGGTATAGCGGAACTACCTACGAGCAGTACTTC. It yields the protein CASRYSGTTYEQYF.

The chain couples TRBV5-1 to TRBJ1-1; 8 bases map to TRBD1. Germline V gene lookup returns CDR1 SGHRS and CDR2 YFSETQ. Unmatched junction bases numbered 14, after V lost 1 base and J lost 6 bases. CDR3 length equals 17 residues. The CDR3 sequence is CASSLLGQGSGVSEAFF. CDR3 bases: TGCGCCAGCAGCTTGTTAGGACAGGGTTCCGGGGTCTCTGAAGCTTTCTTT.

The CDR3 DNA follows: TGCGCCAGCAGCTCGGGGGTCGAGGGCTACACCTTC. This translates into CASSSGVEGYTF. The chain carries TRBV10-2 and TRBJ1-2; possible D gene TRBD1, 5 bases. Germline CDR1 and CDR2: WSHSY and SAAADI. The V end was cut by 6 bases, the J end by 8 bases, with 13 bases between. This CDR3 comprises 12 residues.

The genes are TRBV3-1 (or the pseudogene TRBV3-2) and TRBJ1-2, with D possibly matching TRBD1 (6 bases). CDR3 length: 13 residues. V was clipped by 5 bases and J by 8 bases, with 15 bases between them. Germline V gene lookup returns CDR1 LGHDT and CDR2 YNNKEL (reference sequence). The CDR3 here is CASSTRTEEGYTF. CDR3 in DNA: TGTGCCAGCAGCACCCGGACAGAGGAAGGCTACACCTTC.

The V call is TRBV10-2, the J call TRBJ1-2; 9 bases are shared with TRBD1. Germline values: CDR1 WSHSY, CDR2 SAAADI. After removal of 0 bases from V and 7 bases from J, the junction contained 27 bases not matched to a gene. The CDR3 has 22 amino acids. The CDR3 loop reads CASSESRFGTGLSPGSTPGYTF. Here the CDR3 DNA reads TGCGCCAGCAGTGAGTCTCGATTCGGGACAGGGTTATCTCCTGGGTCCACTCCTGGCTACACCTTC.

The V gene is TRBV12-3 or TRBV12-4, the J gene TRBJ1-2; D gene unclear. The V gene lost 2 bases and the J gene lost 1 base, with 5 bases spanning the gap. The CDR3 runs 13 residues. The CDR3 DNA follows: TGTGCCAGCAGTTTATCAGATAACTATGGCTACACCTTC. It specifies CASSLSDNYGYTF.

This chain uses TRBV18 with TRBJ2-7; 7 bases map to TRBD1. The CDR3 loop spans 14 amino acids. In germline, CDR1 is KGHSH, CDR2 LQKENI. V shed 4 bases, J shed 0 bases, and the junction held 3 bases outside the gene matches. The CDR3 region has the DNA TGTGCCAGCTCACGGGCAGGGGGCTCCTACGAGCAGTACTTC. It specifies CASSRAGGSYEQYF. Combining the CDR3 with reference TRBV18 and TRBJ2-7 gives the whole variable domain NAGVMQNPRHLVRRRGQEARLRCSPMKGHSHVYWYRQLPEEGLKFMVYLQKENIIDESGMPKERFSAEFPKEGPSILRIQQVVRGDSAAYFCASSRAGGSYEQYFGPGTRLTVT.

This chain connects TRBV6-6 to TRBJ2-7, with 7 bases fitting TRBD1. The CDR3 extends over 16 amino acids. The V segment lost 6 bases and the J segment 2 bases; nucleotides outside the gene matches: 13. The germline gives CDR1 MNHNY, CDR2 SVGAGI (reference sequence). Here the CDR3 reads CASSLAGGSGTYEQYF. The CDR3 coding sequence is TGTGCCAGCAGCCTCGCAGGGGGAAGCGGCACCTACGAGCAGTACTTC.